This is a list of T cell receptor beta chains from one sample in a study of shared clonotypes between healthy human individuals. TCRdb's table, derived via immunoSEQ multiplex PCR, lists solely in-frame clones and lacks some. Counted here are fewer than 130,000 clones, about 67% occurring once; the ten biggest clones make up approximately 25%. Sequenced input: memory CD8+ T cells sorted from blood. The source of these receptors is a woman aged 30 to 39 in good health. Both conserved end residues are part of each CDR3. The order of the fields is CDR3 length, clone size, V gene, D gene, J gene, CDR3 DNA, CDR3 protein. The D gene is left open where the match is weak. Clone size is not always given. Where it is, it says once, few, many or a class for expanded clones.

CDR3 length: 16
clone size: NA
V gene: TRBV6-4
D gene: TRBD2
J gene: TRBJ2-1
CDR3 DNA: TGTGCCAGCAGTGCCTCTAGCGGGAGAGGCTACAATGAGCAGTTCTTC
CDR3 protein: CASSASSGRGYNEQFF

CDR3 length: 16
clone size: medium-sized
V gene: TRBV28
D gene: TRBD1
J gene: TRBJ2-7
CDR3 DNA: TGTGCCAGCAGCCCCATCTCGGACAGGGTTGTAAACGAGCAGTACTTC
CDR3 protein: CASSPISDRVVNEQYF

CDR3 length: 16
clone size: NA
V gene: TRBV4-1
D gene: NA
J gene: TRBJ1-3
CDR3 DNA: TGCGCCAGCAGCCAAGATGGGCCGATCTCTGGAAACACCATATATTTT
CDR3 protein: CASSQDGPISGNTIYF

CDR3 length: 19
clone size: NA
V gene: TRBV11-2
D gene: NA
J gene: TRBJ1-2
CDR3 DNA: TGTGCCAGCGGCGGAGTCAGGGTCGGACTGGGGAACTTTAACTATGGCTACACCTTC
CDR3 protein: CASGGVRVGLGNFNYGYTF

CDR3 length: 16
clone size: many
V gene: TRBV7-8
D gene: NA
J gene: TRBJ1-1
CDR3 DNA: TGTGCCAGCAGCCAAGGAAGGGGGTCATCAAAGACTGAAGCTTTCTTT
CDR3 protein: CASSQGRGSSKTEAFF

CDR3 length: 16
clone size: NA
V gene: TRBV5-1
D gene: NA
J gene: TRBJ1-1
CDR3 DNA: TGCGCCAGCAGGCCATCCGTGGGGATCCTGAACACTGAAGCTTTCTTT
CDR3 protein: CASRPSVGILNTEAFF

CDR3 length: 16
clone size: NA
V gene: TRBV2
D gene: NA
J gene: TRBJ1-1
CDR3 DNA: TGTGCCAGCAGTGAAGCTAAATGGAACTCCGACACTGAAGCTTTCTTT
CDR3 protein: CASSEAKWNSDTEAFF

CDR3 length: 16
clone size: NA
V gene: TRBV19
D gene: NA
J gene: TRBJ2-7
CDR3 DNA: TGTGCCAGTAGTCCCGAGTGGAGGGGACCCTCCTACGAGCAGTACTTC
CDR3 protein: CASSPEWRGPSYEQYF

CDR3 length: 16
clone size: NA
V gene: TRBV6-6
D gene: NA
J gene: TRBJ2-1
CDR3 DNA: TGTGCCAGCAGATCCCTAGCGACGGGAGCCTACAATGAGCAGTTCTTC
CDR3 protein: CASRSLATGAYNEQFF

CDR3 length: 10
clone size: NA
V gene: TRBV10-2
D gene: NA
J gene: TRBJ2-7
CDR3 DNA: TGCGCCAGCGCCGACGACGAGCAGTACTTC
CDR3 protein: CASADDEQYF

CDR3 length: 16
clone size: NA
V gene: TRBV28
D gene: TRBD2
J gene: TRBJ2-1
CDR3 DNA: TGTGCCAGCAGTTTCCTACGGCTAGCGGAGGGTAATGAGCAGTTCTTC
CDR3 protein: CASSFLRLAEGNEQFF

CDR3 length: 17
clone size: few
V gene: TRBV5-4
D gene: TRBD1
J gene: TRBJ1-4
CDR3 DNA: TGTGCCAGCAGCCAAACACGGGACAGGAGACTTAATGAAAAACTGTTTTTT
CDR3 protein: CASSQTRDRRLNEKLFF

CDR3 length: 15
clone size: NA
V gene: TRBV27
D gene: NA
J gene: TRBJ2-7
CDR3 DNA: TGTGCCAGCAGTTTATTAGGCAGGTGGGGCCGGAGGCAGTACTTC
CDR3 protein: CASSLLGRWGRRQYF

CDR3 length: 14
clone size: NA
V gene: TRBV19
D gene: NA
J gene: TRBJ2-1
CDR3 DNA: TGTGCCAGTAGTGCACAGGGCTCCTACAATGAGCAGTTCTTC
CDR3 protein: CASSAQGSYNEQFF

CDR3 length: 15
clone size: NA
V gene: TRBV7-7
D gene: NA
J gene: TRBJ2-2
CDR3 DNA: TGTGCCAGCAGCTTCGGGGTGACGAACACCGGGGAGCTGTTTTTT
CDR3 protein: CASSFGVTNTGELFF

CDR3 length: 15
clone size: few
V gene: TRBV2
D gene: NA
J gene: TRBJ2-7
CDR3 DNA: TGTGCCAGCAGTGAAGGACAGCCAGTGTCCTACGAGCAGTACTTC
CDR3 protein: CASSEGQPVSYEQYF

CDR3 length: 10
clone size: NA
V gene: TRBV20-1
D gene: NA
J gene: TRBJ1-1
CDR3 DNA: TGCAGTGGGAGGGTTACTGAAGCTTTCTTT
CDR3 protein: CSGRVTEAFF

CDR3 length: 12
clone size: few
V gene: TRBV25-1
D gene: NA
J gene: TRBJ1-6
CDR3 DNA: TGTGCCAGCAGTGAATTTTCGTCACCCCTCCACTTT
CDR3 protein: CASSEFSSPLHF

CDR3 length: 14
clone size: NA
V gene: TRBV2
D gene: TRBD1
J gene: TRBJ1-4
CDR3 DNA: TGTGCCAGCAGACTGGACAGGATGGATGAAAAACTGTTTTTT
CDR3 protein: CASRLDRMDEKLFF

CDR3 length: 16
clone size: NA
V gene: TRBV7-9
D gene: NA
J gene: TRBJ1-3
CDR3 DNA: TGTGCCAGCAGCCCCCCCTCGGGGGACTCTGGAAACACCATATATTTT
CDR3 protein: CASSPPSGDSGNTIYF

CDR3 length: 17
clone size: NA
V gene: TRBV9
D gene: TRBD2
J gene: TRBJ2-5
CDR3 DNA: TGTGCCAGCAGCGCCGGACTAGCGGGAGGACCCCAGAAGACCCAGTACTTC
CDR3 protein: CASSAGLAGGPQKTQYF

CDR3 length: 15
clone size: NA
V gene: TRBV6-5
D gene: TRBD2
J gene: TRBJ2-7
CDR3 DNA: TGTGCCAGCAGTTTCCGGGTAGCGGGATTATACGAGCAGTACTTC
CDR3 protein: CASSFRVAGLYEQYF

CDR3 length: 18
clone size: NA
V gene: TRBV25-1
D gene: TRBD1
J gene: TRBJ2-1
CDR3 DNA: TGTGCCAGCAGTGAAGGACAGGTCCTGGGGACAGGGGGCAATGAGCAGTTCTTC
CDR3 protein: CASSEGQVLGTGGNEQFF

CDR3 length: 14
clone size: NA
V gene: TRBV5-1
D gene: NA
J gene: TRBJ1-1
CDR3 DNA: TGCGCCAGCAGCTTGACGGGAGGTGCCACTGAAGCTTTCTTT
CDR3 protein: CASSLTGGATEAFF

CDR3 length: 12
clone size: many
V gene: TRBV25-1
D gene: NA
J gene: TRBJ2-3
CDR3 DNA: TGTGCCAGTCTCCAGGGTCCAGATACGCAGTATTTT
CDR3 protein: CASLQGPDTQYF

CDR3 length: 12
clone size: NA
V gene: TRBV25-1
D gene: NA
J gene: TRBJ2-1
CDR3 DNA: TGTGCCAGCAGTGAACAGGGAAATGAGCAGTTCTTC
CDR3 protein: CASSEQGNEQFF

CDR3 length: 14
clone size: NA
V gene: TRBV6-1
D gene: TRBD2
J gene: TRBJ2-1
CDR3 DNA: TGTGCCAGCAGTGAGGGGCACGAGCGGGAAGAGCAGTTCTTC
CDR3 protein: CASSEGHEREEQFF

CDR3 length: 16
clone size: NA
V gene: TRBV15
D gene: TRBD1
J gene: TRBJ2-1
CDR3 DNA: TGTGCCACCAGCGCTCCGGGACAGGGTAGACTGAATGAGCAGTTCTTC
CDR3 protein: CATSAPGQGRLNEQFF

CDR3 length: 14
clone size: NA
V gene: TRBV6-5
D gene: TRBD2
J gene: TRBJ2-7
CDR3 DNA: TGTGCCAGCAGTTGGACTAGCGGGGGCTACGAGCAGTACTTC
CDR3 protein: CASSWTSGGYEQYF

CDR3 length: 13
clone size: NA
V gene: TRBV27
D gene: TRBD2
J gene: TRBJ2-7
CDR3 DNA: TGTGCCAGCAGTTCTAGCGGCCCCTACGAGCAGTACTTC
CDR3 protein: CASSSSGPYEQYF

CDR3 length: 15
clone size: NA
V gene: TRBV25-1
D gene: NA
J gene: TRBJ1-5
CDR3 DNA: TGTGCCAGCAGTGCTGCGGGGGCTGGCAATCAGCCCCAGCATTTT
CDR3 protein: CASSAAGAGNQPQHF

CDR3 length: 17
clone size: few
V gene: TRBV25-1
D gene: NA
J gene: TRBJ2-1
CDR3 DNA: TGTGCCAGCAGTGAATCCCTCGGAGAGAGCTCCTACAATGAGCAGTTCTTC
CDR3 protein: CASSESLGESSYNEQFF

CDR3 length: 15
clone size: few
V gene: TRBV15
D gene: NA
J gene: TRBJ2-7
CDR3 DNA: TGTGCCACCAGCAGAGAGGCGGGGAGCTCCTACGAGCAGTACTTC
CDR3 protein: CATSREAGSSYEQYF

CDR3 length: 17
clone size: NA
V gene: TRBV28
D gene: TRBD1
J gene: TRBJ2-4
CDR3 DNA: TGTGCCAGCAGCCGTCTCTCCTGGGACAGGGTTAAAAACATTCAGTACTTC
CDR3 protein: CASSRLSWDRVKNIQYF

CDR3 length: 13
clone size: once
V gene: TRBV6-4
D gene: NA
J gene: TRBJ1-1
CDR3 DNA: TGTGCCAGCAGTGAAGAATCGAACACTGAAGCTTTCTTT
CDR3 protein: CASSEESNTEAFF

CDR3 length: 16
clone size: NA
V gene: TRBV15
D gene: NA
J gene: TRBJ2-2
CDR3 DNA: TGTGCCACCAGCCTCCGGGAGTTTGGGGCAACCGGGGAGCTGTTTTTT
CDR3 protein: CATSLREFGATGELFF

CDR3 length: 17
clone size: NA
V gene: TRBV5-4
D gene: TRBD1
J gene: TRBJ2-6
CDR3 DNA: TGTGCCAGCAGGCCGGGACAGACTCACTCTGGGGCCAACGTCCTGACTTTC
CDR3 protein: CASRPGQTHSGANVLTF

CDR3 length: 14
clone size: few
V gene: TRBV6-6
D gene: TRBD2
J gene: TRBJ2-7
CDR3 DNA: TGTGCCAGCACTGTAGCGGGTACCCCCAACGAGCAGTACTTC
CDR3 protein: CASTVAGTPNEQYF

CDR3 length: 18
clone size: NA
V gene: TRBV25-1
D gene: TRBD1
J gene: TRBJ2-7
CDR3 DNA: TGTGCCAGCAGTGAAGAGAGAAAGACAGGGGGCTTATCCTACGAGCAGTACTTC
CDR3 protein: CASSEERKTGGLSYEQYF

CDR3 length: 14
clone size: NA
V gene: TRBV7-9
D gene: TRBD2
J gene: TRBJ2-7
CDR3 DNA: TGTGCCAGCACCCCGGGACTAGCGGAAGTCGAGCAGTACTTC
CDR3 protein: CASTPGLAEVEQYF

CDR3 length: 15
clone size: NA
V gene: TRBV25-1
D gene: NA
J gene: TRBJ2-7
CDR3 DNA: TGTGCCAGCAGTGAATCAACAGGGAAGTCCTACGAGCAGTACTTC
CDR3 protein: CASSESTGKSYEQYF

CDR3 length: 15
clone size: NA
V gene: TRBV6-1
D gene: NA
J gene: TRBJ2-7
CDR3 DNA: TGTGCCAGCAGTGTTAGACCCGAAGGGAGCTACGAGCAGTACTTC
CDR3 protein: CASSVRPEGSYEQYF

CDR3 length: 14
clone size: NA
V gene: TRBV7-2
D gene: TRBD2
J gene: TRBJ2-7
CDR3 DNA: TGTGCCAGCAGCTTATTGCGGGAGCCTTACGAGCAGTACTTC
CDR3 protein: CASSLLREPYEQYF

CDR3 length: 13
clone size: NA
V gene: TRBV7-8
D gene: NA
J gene: TRBJ2-5
CDR3 DNA: TGTGCCAGCAGCTTGTTTACCGAAGAGACCCAGTACTTC
CDR3 protein: CASSLFTEETQYF

CDR3 length: 15
clone size: NA
V gene: TRBV5-1
D gene: NA
J gene: TRBJ2-1
CDR3 DNA: TGCGCCAGCAGCTTGGTACCACAGGCGGAGAGTGAGCAGTTCTTC
CDR3 protein: CASSLVPQAESEQFF

CDR3 length: 12
clone size: NA
V gene: TRBV28
D gene: NA
J gene: TRBJ2-3
CDR3 DNA: TGTGCCAGCAGTTACGAGGGGAGGACGCAGTATTTT
CDR3 protein: CASSYEGRTQYF

CDR3 length: 16
clone size: few
V gene: TRBV21-1
D gene: NA
J gene: TRBJ1-1
CDR3 DNA: TGTGCCAGCAGCTTCGTCCTGGGGGAGGGCATCTCTGAAGCTTTCTTT
CDR3 protein: CASSFVLGEGISEAFF

CDR3 length: 11
clone size: NA
V gene: TRBV4-1
D gene: NA
J gene: TRBJ1-1
CDR3 DNA: TGCGCCAGCAGCCAAGGGTCTGAAGCTTTCTTT
CDR3 protein: CASSQGSEAFF

CDR3 length: 14
clone size: few
V gene: TRBV7-2
D gene: NA
J gene: TRBJ2-2
CDR3 DNA: TGTGCCAGCCACGCGGGTATGAACACCGGGGAGCTGTTTTTT
CDR3 protein: CASHAGMNTGELFF

CDR3 length: 13
clone size: once
V gene: TRBV29-1
D gene: NA
J gene: TRBJ1-2
CDR3 DNA: TGCAGCGTTGAAGATCCGGGGACTTATGGCTACACCTTC
CDR3 protein: CSVEDPGTYGYTF

CDR3 length: 18
clone size: NA
V gene: TRBV25-1
D gene: TRBD2
J gene: TRBJ2-6
CDR3 DNA: TGTGCCAGCAGTGGTTCGGCGGGAGGGCAACCTGGGGCCAACGTCCTGACTTTC
CDR3 protein: CASSGSAGGQPGANVLTF

CDR3 length: 16
clone size: NA
V gene: TRBV19
D gene: TRBD1
J gene: TRBJ1-2
CDR3 DNA: TGTGCCTCCAAACCCCGACAGGGGGCGAGGGGTTATGGCTACACCTTC
CDR3 protein: CASKPRQGARGYGYTF

CDR3 length: 14
clone size: once
V gene: TRBV2
D gene: NA
J gene: TRBJ2-7
CDR3 DNA: TGTGCCAGCAGTGCGTGGCCTGTCGACTACGAGCAGTACTTC
CDR3 protein: CASSAWPVDYEQYF

CDR3 length: 13
clone size: few
V gene: TRBV10-1
D gene: NA
J gene: TRBJ2-1
CDR3 DNA: TGCGCCAGCAGTGAGGAGACGAGGAATGAGCAGTTCTTC
CDR3 protein: CASSEETRNEQFF

CDR3 length: 16
clone size: few
V gene: TRBV11-2
D gene: TRBD2
J gene: TRBJ2-1
CDR3 DNA: TGTGCCAGCAGCTACAGGGCTAGCGGGATAATCAATGAGCAGTTCTTC
CDR3 protein: CASSYRASGIINEQFF

CDR3 length: 14
clone size: few
V gene: TRBV7-2
D gene: TRBD1
J gene: TRBJ2-5
CDR3 DNA: TGTGCCAGCAGTCCAGGACAGGCCCAAGAGACCCAGTACTTC
CDR3 protein: CASSPGQAQETQYF

CDR3 length: 12
clone size: NA
V gene: TRBV11-1
D gene: NA
J gene: TRBJ2-7
CDR3 DNA: TGTGCCAGCAGCAGGGGGTCCTACGAGCAGTACTTC
CDR3 protein: CASSRGSYEQYF

CDR3 length: 15
clone size: few
V gene: TRBV15
D gene: TRBD1
J gene: TRBJ1-5
CDR3 DNA: TGTGCCACCAGCAGAGACGGCAGGGGGCAGCAGCCCCAGCATTTT
CDR3 protein: CATSRDGRGQQPQHF

CDR3 length: 11
clone size: NA
V gene: TRBV20-1
D gene: NA
J gene: TRBJ1-1
CDR3 DNA: TGCAGTGCTGGCCAGAACACTGAAGCTTTCTTT
CDR3 protein: CSAGQNTEAFF